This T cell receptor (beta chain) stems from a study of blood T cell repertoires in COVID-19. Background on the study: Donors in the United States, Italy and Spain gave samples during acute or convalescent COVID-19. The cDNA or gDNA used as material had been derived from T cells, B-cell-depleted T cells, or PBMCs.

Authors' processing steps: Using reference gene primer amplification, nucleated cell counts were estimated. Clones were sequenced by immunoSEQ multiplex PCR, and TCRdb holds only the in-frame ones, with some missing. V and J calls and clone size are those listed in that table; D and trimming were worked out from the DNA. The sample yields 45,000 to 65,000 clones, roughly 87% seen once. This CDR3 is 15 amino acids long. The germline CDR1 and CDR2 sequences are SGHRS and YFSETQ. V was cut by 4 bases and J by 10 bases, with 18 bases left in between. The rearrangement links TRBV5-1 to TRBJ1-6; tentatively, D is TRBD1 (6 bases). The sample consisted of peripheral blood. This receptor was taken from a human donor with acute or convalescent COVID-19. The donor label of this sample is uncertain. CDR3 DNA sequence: TGCGCCAGCAGCCAGGACAGCTCCATGGCATCACCCCTCCACTTT. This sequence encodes CASSQDSSMASPLHF.